A selection of T cell receptor beta chains follows, all from one sample in a study of blood T cell repertoires in COVID-19. TCRdb keeps only in-frame clones here, not all; method: immunoSEQ multiplex PCR. Among approximately 300,000 clones listed, 80% to 90% were seen once. Source material: peripheral blood. These receptors all come from a man in his forties or fifties with acute or convalescent COVID-19. Each CDR3 is given with its conserved first and last residue. Each record gives: J gene, V gene, CDR3 protein.

TRBJ2-3	TRBV5-1	CASSLMTGSSTDTQYF
TRBJ2-3	TRBV7-8	CASSYRRSRTDTQYF
TRBJ2-2	TRBV5-4	CASSLQGAAGELFF
TRBJ2-7	TRBV12-3/TRBV12-4	CASSLTSSYEQYF
TRBJ2-1	TRBV18	CASSPNGGAYNEQFF
TRBJ2-7	TRBV14	CASSRPKGTHQYF
TRBJ1-6	TRBV3-1/TRBV3-2	CASSSGGGSPLHF
TRBJ2-3	TRBV24-1	CATSDLPGTAITDTQYF
TRBJ2-3	TRBV5-1	CASSSLTPETDTQYF
TRBJ1-6	TRBV28	CATHVRSSPLHF
TRBJ1-1	TRBV7-3	CASSLTGSPNTEAFF
TRBJ1-2	TRBV14	CASSQVNLRDGYTF
TRBJ2-2	TRBV19	CASTIAGTSNTGELFF
TRBJ2-7	TRBV25-1	CASRGQGGEQYF
TRBJ2-7	TRBV12-3/TRBV12-4	CASSLFRFNEQYF
TRBJ1-1	TRBV10-1	CASSTGTYTEAFF